This paragraph reports one T cell receptor beta chain. These data come from a study of TIL therapy for anti-PD-1-resistant metastatic lung cancer. The CDR3 totals 17 residues. With 4 bases clipped from V and 4 bases from J, the junction kept 16 bases outside the gene matches. CDR1 LGHDT and CDR2 YNNKEL come from the germline V gene (reference sequence). This was the immunoSEQ v3 assay. Each library reached 1.9 million or so read pairs, or about 4.5-6.5 million at deep level. Libraries were prepared by immunoSEQ multiplex PCR; TCRdb keeps only in-frame clonotypes and omits some of them. This sample carries around 55,000 clones, approximately 80% of them seen once, and the ten largest clones take 2.5% to 3.5%. Time point reported: pre-treatment sample, taken before nivolumab and TIL therapy. Adults with stage 4 NSCLC were enrolled in a phase I trial.

This clonotype was sampled from a person aged 25 to 79 with non-small cell lung cancer. The specimen comprised blood, sampled at baseline. J is TRBJ2-7 and V is TRBV3-1 (or the pseudogene TRBV3-2); 7 positions agree with TRBD1. The CDR3 here is CASSRSYYSGTAYEQYF. In nucleotides, the CDR3 is TGTGCCAGCAGCCGCTCCTATTATTCCGGGACAGCTTACGAGCAGTACTTC.